This record looks at one TCR beta chain sequence and its context. What it binds is not known. Profiled with immunoSEQ multiplex PCR; TCRdb holds only in-frame clones, not every one. The sample lists tens of thousands of clones; approximately 82% were seen once. The sample comes from a study of CD4 T cells in relation to SARS-CoV-2 and coronaviruses. Before the COVID-19 pandemic, during about 2011-2019, CD4+ T cells were taken from unexposed donors. CD4+ T cells were isolated from the cells after more than nine days of culture. Overall study results and limits: Compared with monoreactive clones, crossreactive clones showed significantly weaker SARS-CoV-2 expansion.

There are 13 residues in the CDR3. Trimming shortened V by 5 bases and J by 4 bases, and 11 bases separated the two germline ends. From germline, CDR1 is MDHEN and CDR2 SYDVKM. The chain carries TRBV28 and TRBJ1-1; perhaps TRBD1 as D (5 bases). What was sequenced was CD4+ T cells from PBMCs, cultured in vitro. This TCR derives from a human donor in good health. This CDR3 reads CASSSRVRTEAFF. CDR3 sequence (DNA): TGTGCCAGCAGTAGCAGGGTCCGCACTGAAGCTTTCTTT.